This TCR beta chain is drawn from a study of blood T cell repertoires in COVID-19. Method: immunoSEQ multiplex PCR; TCRdb's copy keeps in-frame clones and lacks some. The sample shows 150,000 to 200,000 clones, less than 90% of them seen only once. This CDR3 is 11 amino acids long. Trimming pared 5 bases from V and 3 bases from J, leaving 5 bases between. CDR1 and CDR2 from the germline V gene are LNHDA and SQIVND (reference sequence). Source material: peripheral blood. V gene TRBV19 combines with J gene TRBJ2-7; no firm D call. This TCR came from a man between 65 and 80 years old with active or convalescent COVID-19. In DNA form, the CDR3 reads TGTGCCAGTAGTTTCGGCTACGAGCAGTACTTC. Amino acids: CASSFGYEQYF. The full variable domain, in which reference TRBV19 and TRBJ2-7 provide the parts outside the CDR3, is DGGITQSPKYLFRKEGQNVTLSCEQNLNHDAMYWYRQDPGQGLRLIYYSQIVNDFQKGDIAEGYSVSREKKESFPLTVTSAQKNPTAFYLCASSFGYEQYFGPGTRLTVT.